One and the same sample provided the 25 T cell receptor beta chains below, sequenced in a study of breast tumors, draining lymph nodes, adjacent tissues. One entry per CDR3 protein results from TCRdb running MiXCR on the multiplex PCR reads. The sample records about 63,000 distinct CDR3 sequences, around three fifths being singletons. The sample taken for sequencing was breast tumor tissue. These TCRs come from a female donor with breast cancer. Some clones in this sample may be carry-over from other donors' samples.

As concerns this clonotype: A read error may be the cause here, since a much bigger clone is one base away. The chain is built from TRBV19 and TRBJ2-2, with TRBD2 identical over 8 bases. This CDR3 contains 18 residues. From germline, CDR1 is LNHDA and CDR2 SQIVND (reference sequence). Here the CDR3 reads CASSMRTGGGTNIGELFF. The CDR3, as DNA: TGTGCCAGTAGTATGAGAACGGGGGGGGGGACGAACATCGGGGAGCTGTTTTTT.

The V and J genes are TRBV2 and TRBJ1-2, with 7 bases fitting TRBD1. From germline, CDR1 is SNHLY and CDR2 FYNNEI. CDR3 length: 13 residues. Germline trimming cut 5 bases from V and 4 bases from J; bases unmatched to any gene: 4. The CDR3 region has the DNA TGTGCCAGCAGTCCACGGGACAGCTATGGCTACACCTTC. It is translated as CASSPRDSYGYTF.

This clonotype was found many times. This sequence joins TRBV18 and TRBJ2-2, with 9 bases that match TRBD1. Germline trimming cut 6 bases from V and 2 bases from J; bases unmatched to any gene: 4. CDR1 and CDR2 from the germline V gene are KGHSH and LQKENI. The CDR3 contains 15 residues. DNA for the CDR3: TGTGCCAGCTCGTGGACAGGGGTTAACACCGGGGAGCTGTTTTTT. This codes for CASSWTGVNTGELFF.

Worth noting for this clonotype: Its ends do not fully match the called genes, so a read error is possible. V gene TRBV19 combines with J gene TRBJ1-5; D is ambiguous. The CDR3 contains 14 residues. The V gene's germline CDR1 is LNHDA and CDR2 SQIVND (reference sequence). The CDR3 nucleotides read TGTGCCAGTAGTATGACTTATAGCAGTCAGCCCCAGCATTTT. This encodes CASSMTYSSQPQHF.

Comments on this clonotype: A much larger clone lies one base from this, so it may be a read error. V is TRBV20-1 and J is TRBJ1-1; perhaps TRBD1 as D (6 bases). Per germline, CDR1 DFQATT and CDR2 SNEGSKA (reference sequence). This CDR3 has 14 residues. DNA for the CDR3: TGCAGTGCTGTAGAGGGGGGACGGTACACTGAAGCTTACTTT. Its translation is CSAVEGGRYTEAYF.

This clonotype was found once. This chain joins TRBV25-1 and TRBJ2-7; 7 bases are a match to TRBD1. The CDR3 contains 14 residues. V trimming: 2 bases; J trimming: 4 bases; junction bases outside the gene matches: 5. The V gene's germline CDR1 is MGHDK and CDR2 SYGVNS. The CDR3 nucleotides read TGTGCCAGCAGTGAACAACAGGGGAGATACGAGCAGTACTTC. Protein product: CASSEQQGRYEQYF.

The chain has TRBV29-1 and TRBJ2-3, with 12 bases identical to TRBD2. Trimming removed 7 bases from V and 4 bases from J; junction bases left unmatched: 6. Germline V gene sequence: CDR1 SQVTM, CDR2 ANQGSEA. The CDR3 length is 14 residues. The CDR3 sequence is CSGGASGGADTQYF. In DNA, the CDR3 is TGCAGCGGGGGAGCTAGCGGGGGGGCAGATACGCAGTATTTT.

The table lists this clonotype with a count of one. CDR3 sequence: CASSPGTGGGGYTF. In nucleotides, the CDR3 is TGTGCCAGCAGTCCCGGGACAGGGGGCGGGGGCTACACCTTC. This chain links TRBV7-9 with TRBJ1-2, with TRBD1 matching over 12 bases. Germline CDR1 reads SEHNR; CDR2 reads FQNEAQ (reference sequence). The CDR3 is 14 amino acids. V gave up 6 bases and J gave up 8 bases; unmatched junction bases: 7.

Note on this clonotype: This may stem from a read error, because a much larger clone lies one nucleotide away. The gene calls are TRBV9 and TRBJ1-2; no clear D gene. Germline loops: CDR1 SGDLS, CDR2 YYNGEE. There are 15 residues in the CDR3. The CDR3 DNA follows: TGTGCCAGCAGCGTAGAGTGGGCCCCGAACTATGGCTCCACCTTC. Translation: CASSVEWAPNYGSTF.

This clonotype has only a few counts. The chain has TRBV15 and TRBJ2-3, with TRBD2 identical over 12 bases. The CDR3 is 16 residues long. V was pared by 5 bases and J by 6 bases, with 9 bases of the junction left unmatched. Germline-derived CDR1 and CDR2 are LNHNV and YYDKDF (reference sequence). The CDR3 loop is CATSARLAGGPDTQYF. CDR3 bases: TGTGCCACCAGCGCCCGCCTAGCGGGAGGGCCGGATACGCAGTATTTT.

The rearrangement uses TRBV10-3 and TRBJ1-3, with a weak D call TRBD1 (6 bases). CDR3 length equals 12 residues. Germline V gene data show CDR1 as ENHRY and CDR2 as SYGVKD. V shed 2 bases and J shed 11 bases, with 10 bases lying between them. The CDR3, as DNA: TGTGCCATCAGTGAGGAGGGGGGAGCCATATATTTT. Residues: CAISEEGGAIYF.

This chain joins TRBV7-9 and TRBJ2-1; tentative D call: TRBD1 (5 bases). The V gene lost 1 base and the J gene lost 12 bases, with 16 bases spanning the gap. Germline V CDR1 and CDR2: SEHNR, FQNEAQ (reference sequence). The CDR3 runs 14 residues. CDR3: CASSLVDTISWQFF. The CDR3 coding sequence is TGTGCCAGCAGCTTAGTGGACACCATCAGCTGGCAGTTCTTC.

This clonotype showed up many times. V gene TRBV4-2 combines with J gene TRBJ1-6; tentative D call: TRBD1 (5 bases). The length of the CDR3 is 15 residues. CDR1 is LGHNA, CDR2 YNFKEQ, per germline. V was shortened by 4 bases and J by 8 bases, with 15 bases between the two germline ends. The chain's CDR3 is CASSPWGRADSPLHF. Written as DNA, the CDR3 is TGTGCCAGCAGCCCGTGGGGCAGGGCAGATTCACCCCTCCACTTT.

The gene calls are TRBV9 and TRBJ2-5; tentative D call: TRBD2 (7 bases). V dropped 1 base and J dropped 5 bases, with 15 bases sitting between them. Germline CDR1 SGDLS, CDR2 YYNGEE. CDR3 length: 15 residues. CDR3 sequence: CASSVFAGAEETQYF. The DNA for the CDR3 is TGTGCCAGCAGCGTATTTGCGGGGGCTGAGGAGACCCAGTACTTC. Full variable domain (remainder filled in from reference TRBV9 and TRBJ2-5): DSGVTQTPKHLITATGQRVTLRCSPRSGDLSVYWYQQSLDQGLQFLIQYYNGEERAKGNILERFSAQQFPDLHSELNLSSLELGDSALYFCASSVFAGAEETQYFGPGTRLLVL.

V usage is TRBV20-1 and J usage is TRBJ1-4; the D gene is possibly TRBD1 (6 bases). The V gene's germline CDR1 is DFQATT and CDR2 SNEGSKA (reference sequence). V was pared by 4 bases and J by 0 bases, with 9 bases between. The CDR3 runs to 14 residues. This CDR3 reads CSANDRSTNEKLFF. The CDR3 DNA sequence: TGCAGTGCTAATGACAGGTCAACTAATGAAAAACTGTTTTTT.

This clonotype was detected many times. The V call is TRBV7-9, the J call TRBJ2-5; 8 nucleotides align to TRBD2. J was trimmed by 2 bases and V by 4 bases; bases with no gene match: 12. This CDR3 contains 17 residues. Per the germline V gene, CDR1 is SEHNR and CDR2 is FQNEAQ (reference sequence). CDR3 nucleotide sequence: TGTGCCAGCAGCTCGGGGGGGAACAGGGTGGGGCAAGAGACCCAGTACTTC. Translated, it gives CASSSGGNRVGQETQYF.

At least ten counts were recorded for this clonotype. The chain uses TRBV29-1 and TRBJ1-2; TRBD1 agrees at 7 bases. After removal of 7 bases from V and 2 bases from J, the junction contained 7 bases not matched to a gene. Germline V gives CDR1 SQVTM, CDR2 ANQGSEA. This CDR3 is 13 amino acids long. CDR3 loop: CSAVGTVNYGYTF. The CDR3 coding sequence is TGCAGCGCCGTAGGGACAGTAAACTATGGCTACACCTTC.

This clonotype appeared many times. The V and J genes are TRBV3-1 and TRBJ2-4; no reliable D call. Trimming removed 4 bases from V and 5 bases from J, with 6 bases in between. The germline gives CDR1 LGHDT, CDR2 YNNKEL (reference sequence). This CDR3 contains 12 residues. The CDR3, as DNA: TGTGCCAGCAGCCGGGCGGAAAACATTCAGTACTTC. This translates into CASSRAENIQYF.

This clonotype is classed as large. This chain links TRBV10-3 with TRBJ1-6; D might be TRBD1 (6 bases). Germline V gives CDR1 ENHRY, CDR2 SYGVKD. This CDR3 is built from 15 residues. The V gene lost 6 bases and the J gene lost 2 bases, with 11 bases spanning the gap. The CDR3 loop is CAISWTAPYNSPLHF. The CDR3 DNA is TGTGCCATCAGCTGGACAGCACCCTATAATTCACCCCTCCACTTT.

This clonotype was observed at least ten times. The V call is TRBV7-9, the J call TRBJ2-5, with 12 bases identical to TRBD2. The CDR3 covers 16 residues. Germline CDR1 SEHNR, CDR2 FQNEAQ (reference sequence). V lost 6 bases, J lost 5 bases, and 10 bases stayed unmatched. The CDR3 loop is CASSAGLAGGRETQYF. The DNA for the CDR3 is TGTGCCAGCAGTGCGGGGCTAGCGGGAGGGCGTGAGACCCAGTACTTC.

This clonotype was seen just once. One junction end does not reproduce the germline sequence, and a read error may be involved. The chain combines TRBV12-3 or TRBV12-4 with TRBJ1-4; no firm D call. This CDR3 spans 14 amino acids. This CDR3 is CASSFSATNAKLFF. The CDR3 DNA reads TGTGCCAGCAGTTTCTCTGCAACTAATGCAAAACTGTTCTTT.

The gene calls are TRBV9 and TRBJ1-6; a possible D gene is TRBD1 (6 bases). Germline V gives CDR1 SGDLS, CDR2 YYNGEE. CDR3 length: 17 amino acids. V dropped 3 bases and J dropped 0 bases, with 13 bases sitting between them. The DNA for the CDR3 is TGTGCCAGCAGCGCCGGGGGCCCCAGCTCCTATAATTCACCCCTCCACTTT. The encoded protein is CASSAGGPSSYNSPLHF. The full variable domain, completed using reference TRBV9 and TRBJ1-6, is DSGVTQTPKHLITATGQRVTLRCSPRSGDLSVYWYQQSLDQGLQFLIQYYNGEERAKGNILERFSAQQFPDLHSELNLSSLELGDSALYFCASSAGGPSSYNSPLHFGNGTRLTVT.

On this clonotype: A much bigger clone sits one base away, suggesting this may be a read error. The V call is TRBV6-6, the J call TRBJ2-7; weak D call: TRBD1 (5 bases). The germline V gene has CDR1 MNHNY and CDR2 SVGAGI (reference sequence). With 8 bases removed from V and 7 bases from J, the gap between germline ends came to 12 bases. CDR3 length: 11 residues. CDR3 nucleotides: TGTGCCAGCCGGCCAGGGCAAGAGCAGTACTTC. Its translation is CASRPGQEQYF.

This clonotype was detected ten times or more. This chain joins TRBV24-1 and TRBJ2-1; 8 nucleotides agree with TRBD2. CDR1 and CDR2 from the germline V gene are KGHDR and SFDVKD. This CDR3 has 14 amino acids. The J segment lost 3 bases and the V segment lost 5 bases, leaving 2 bases of the junction unmatched. This chain's CDR3 is CATSAGRDYNEQFF. The CDR3 DNA reads as TGTGCCACCAGTGCCGGGAGGGACTACAATGAGCAGTTCTTC.

This clonotype has at least ten counts. This chain uses TRBV7-2 with TRBJ2-2; no clear D gene. The CDR3 spans 14 residues. Germline assignment: CDR1 SGHTA and CDR2 FQGNSA. Trimming took 5 bases from V and 3 from J, leaving 10 bases between them. The CDR3 spells CASSLSKDTGELFF. CDR3 bases: TGTGCCAGCAGCCTTTCGAAGGACACCGGGGAGCTGTTTTTT.